A single sample gave rise to the 24 T cell receptor beta chains below, sequenced in a study of beta chain features in type 1 diabetes. Every bit of the isolated RNA underwent reverse transcription, so sequencing read expressed TCRB transcripts. Produced via immunoSEQ multiplex PCR; TCRdb's table is partial and in-frame only. The data show just over 600,000 clones, roughly 15% seen once. Sequencing was performed on naive CD4+ T cells from blood. These receptors were taken from a man between 18 and 35 years old in good health.

The chain uses TRBV19 and TRBJ2-5; a weak D match, TRBD1 (5 bases). Looked up from germline, CDR1 is LNHDA and CDR2 is SQIVND (reference sequence). The CDR3 is 13 residues long. Trimming took 5 bases from V and 0 from J, leaving 7 bases between them. CDR3 sequence: CASSRQHQETQYF. CDR3 in DNA: TGTGCCAGTAGTCGACAGCACCAAGAGACCCAGTACTTC.

The V and J genes are TRBV28 and TRBJ2-5; D may be TRBD1 or TRBD2 (6 bases each). This CDR3 has 12 amino acids. V was clipped by 7 bases and J by 14 bases, with 20 bases between them. The germline gives CDR1 MDHEN, CDR2 SYDVKM. Here the CDR3 DNA reads TGTGCCAGCACCCGACCCGGGGGACAAGCCTACTTC. The encoded protein is CASTRPGGQAYF.

The rearrangement links TRBV5-1 to TRBJ2-4; no firm D call. CDR1 and CDR2 (germline): SGHRS, YFSETQ. The CDR3 is 16 amino acids. Trimming shortened V by 0 bases and J by 0 bases, and 10 bases separated the two germline ends. This CDR3 reads CASSLGMDGAKNIQYF. CDR3 bases: TGCGCCAGCAGCTTGGGGATGGACGGAGCCAAAAACATTCAGTACTTC. Full variable domain (remainder filled in from reference TRBV5-1 and TRBJ2-4): KAGVTQTPRYLIKTRGQQVTLSCSPISGHRSVSWYQQTPGQGLQFLFEYFSETQRNKGNFPGRFSGRQFSNSRSEMNVSTLELGDSALYLCASSLGMDGAKNIQYFGAGTRLSVL.

The chain uses TRBV9 and TRBJ2-6; D not certain. The V gene's germline CDR1 is SGDLS and CDR2 YYNGEE. The ends were cut back, 1 base at V and 4 bases at J, with 9 bases in the middle. This CDR3 has 15 amino acids. The CDR3 nucleotides are TGTGCCAGCAGCGTATCGGGTTTAGGGGCCAACGTCCTGACTTTC. Translated: CASSVSGLGANVLTF.

The chain employs TRBV29-1 and TRBJ1-1; D may be TRBD1 (5 bases). The V end lost 4 bases, the J end lost 3 bases, and 15 bases lay between the germline ends. CDR1 and CDR2 (germline): SQVTM, ANQGSEA. The CDR3 is 14 residues long. CDR3 in amino acids: CSVVGSGRDTEAFF. CDR3 in DNA: TGCAGCGTTGTGGGGTCGGGACGGGACACTGAAGCTTTCTTT.

This clone showed up just a few times. The chain has TRBV5-1 and TRBJ2-1; 13 nucleotides line up with TRBD2. This CDR3 region has 17 residues. The germline gives CDR1 SGHRS, CDR2 YFSETQ. The junction had 5 bases not matched to a gene; V was cut back by 5 bases and J by 0 bases. The DNA of the CDR3 is TGCGCCAGCAGAGTACTAGCGGGAGGGCCCTCCTACAATGAGCAGTTCTTC. Translated: CASRVLAGGPSYNEQFF.

This clone appeared a few times. This chain links TRBV6-5 with TRBJ2-7; TRBD2 agrees at 7 bases. Germline values: CDR1 MNHEY, CDR2 SVGAGI. CDR3 size: 15 residues. J gave up 0 bases and V 2 bases, and 4 bases lay outside the gene matches. CDR3 nucleotides: TGTGCCAGCAGTTACGCGGGAGCTAGCTCCTACGAGCAGTACTTC. Amino acids: CASSYAGASSYEQYF.

The J gene is TRBJ1-2, the V gene TRBV5-6; D is uncertain. CDR3 length: 15 amino acids. CDR1 and CDR2 (germline): SGHDT, YYEEEE. V lost 1 base and J 5 bases, leaving 15 bases between the germline ends. CDR3 in DNA: TGTGCCAGCAGCTTGAGATCAGGCTGCCCTTATGGCTACACCTTC. Protein: CASSLRSGCPYGYTF.

The chain recombines TRBV7-3 with TRBJ2-2, with D possibly matching TRBD2 (5 bases). This CDR3 is built from 17 residues. Per germline, CDR1 SGHTA and CDR2 FQGTGA. Trimming removed 3 bases at V and 1 base at J, with 15 bases between. CDR3 in DNA: TGTGCCAGCAGCTTTGGGAGTAGCGCCCTGAACACCGGGGAGCTGTTTTTT. It is translated as CASSFGSSALNTGELFF.

The chain is built from TRBV28 and TRBJ1-5; 12 bases align to TRBD1. CDR1 MDHEN and CDR2 SYDVKM come from the germline V gene. The CDR3 loop spans 16 amino acids. After removal of 5 bases from V and 6 bases from J, the junction contained 8 bases not matched to a gene. The CDR3 DNA reads as TGTGCCAGCAGTCCAAGCCGGGACAGGGGGCTTCAGCCCCAGCATTTT. Amino acid sequence: CASSPSRDRGLQPQHF.

This clone was found a few times. This chain joins TRBV4-1 and TRBJ1-2; TRBD1 is a possible D gene (5 bases). Trimming cost V 3 bases and J 1 base, with 15 bases left between them. CDR1 is MGHRA, CDR2 YSYEKL, per germline. The CDR3 loop spans 16 amino acids. As DNA, the CDR3 is TGCGCCAGCAGCCAGACTGGGTTGACAGTTAACTATGGCTACACCTTC. Translating it yields CASSQTGLTVNYGYTF.

In its sample, this clone was seen a few times. The chain is built from TRBV18 and TRBJ1-2, with a weak D call TRBD1 (5 bases). The V gene's germline CDR1 is KGHSH and CDR2 LQKENI. V lost 3 bases and J 4 bases, leaving 18 bases between the germline ends. The length of the CDR3 is 16 residues. The CDR3 sequence: CASSPNEGVGLYGYTF. The CDR3 DNA reads as TGTGCCAGCTCACCTAACGAAGGGGTGGGCCTCTATGGCTACACCTTC.

The rearrangement links TRBV2 to TRBJ2-7; TRBD2 matches at 8 bases. The CDR3 length is 15 residues. V lost 0 bases to trimming and J lost 3 bases; unmatched junction nucleotides: 4. Germline lookup yields CDR1 SNHLY and CDR2 FYNNEI. In nucleotides, the CDR3 is TGTGCCAGCAGTGAAGCGGGACTAGGGCACTACGAGCAGTACTTC. Translation gives CASSEAGLGHYEQYF.

This clone was counted between two and nine times. The rearrangement uses TRBV9 and TRBJ2-5, with 8 bases that match TRBD1. Germline values: CDR1 SGDLS, CDR2 YYNGEE. Trimming took 8 bases from V and 5 from J; bases not matched to a gene: 17. The CDR3 runs to 16 residues. Here the CDR3 DNA reads TGTGCCAGTTCGACCTCAGGGGGCGCGGGGAAGGAGACCCAGTACTTC. This translates into CASSTSGGAGKETQYF.

The table lists this clone with a few counts. This chain links TRBV30 with TRBJ1-5, with TRBD1 matching 8 bases. Unmatched junction bases numbered 5, after V lost 3 bases and J lost 7 bases. Germline V gene lookup returns CDR1 GTSNPN and CDR2 SVGIG (reference sequence). This CDR3 has 13 amino acids. CDR3 sequence (DNA): TGTGCCTGGAGCGGACAGGGAGAGCAGCCCCAGCATTTT. Translation gives CAWSGQGEQPQHF.

The CDR3 DNA follows: TGTGCCAGCAGCGTAGATTGGGAAACTAATGAAAAACTGTTTTTT. Its translation: CASSVDWETNEKLFF. The chain is built from TRBV9 and TRBJ1-4; the D is unclear. This CDR3 region has 15 residues. CDR1 is SGDLS and CDR2 is YYNGEE in the germline V gene. Trimming pared 0 bases from V and 1 base from J, leaving 7 bases between.

This rearrangement joins TRBV25-1 to TRBJ1-3, with D perhaps matching TRBD1 (5 bases). CDR1 and CDR2 from the germline V gene are MGHDK and SYGVNS. The CDR3 covers 14 residues. Trimming took off 7 bases at V and 4 bases at J, with 14 bases between the two ends. The CDR3 reads CASTGDSLGNTIYF. CDR3 coding DNA: TGTGCCAGCACCGGGGACTCACTGGGAAACACCATATATTTT.

This chain links TRBV12-5 with TRBJ1-1, with TRBD1 as a possible D gene (6 bases). Germline assignment: CDR1 LGHNT and CDR2 FRNRAP. CDR3 length equals 11 residues. Trimming left V 5 bases short and J 8 bases short, with 9 bases between. CDR3 in amino acids: CASGNTGEAFF. CDR3 sequence (DNA): TGTGCTAGTGGTAATACAGGGGAAGCTTTCTTT. The whole variable domain, filled in from reference TRBV12-5 and TRBJ1-1, reads DARVTQTPRHKVTEMGQEVTMRCQPILGHNTVFWYRQTMMQGLELLAYFRNRAPLDDSGMPKDRFSAEMPDATLATLKIQPSEPRDSAVYFCASGNTGEAFFGQGTRLTVV.

This clone was seen a few times. The gene calls are TRBV2 and TRBJ1-3, with D perhaps matching TRBD1 (5 bases). The CDR3 is 17 amino acids. V lost 6 bases, J lost 4 bases, and 22 bases lay in between. Germline values: CDR1 SNHLY, CDR2 FYNNEI. CDR3 region: CASSSRTSRGLGNTIYF. The DNA for the CDR3 is TGTGCCAGCAGCTCCAGGACCAGCCGGGGCTTGGGAAACACCATATATTTT.

This clone was counted a few times. The chain joins TRBV5-4 to TRBJ2-3, with 7 bases that match TRBD1. From germline, CDR1 is SGHNT and CDR2 YYREEE (reference sequence). This CDR3 contains 12 residues. Trimming at V came to 1 base and at J to 10 bases, leaving 3 bases not matched to a gene. CDR3 protein: CASSLPGTAQYF. For the CDR3, the DNA is TGTGCCAGCAGCTTGCCCGGGACAGCGCAGTATTTT. The full variable domain, its missing parts supplied by reference TRBV5-4 and TRBJ2-3, is ETGVTQSPTHLIKTRGQQVTLRCSSQSGHNTVSWYQQALGQGPQFIFQYYREEENGRGNFPPRFSGLQFPNYSSELNVNALELDDSALYLCASSLPGTAQYFGPGTRLTVL.

The gene calls are TRBV28 and TRBJ1-2; D remains unclear. Trimming pared 8 bases from V and 7 bases from J, leaving 14 bases between. CDR1 is MDHEN and CDR2 is SYDVKM in the germline V gene. The CDR3 covers 12 residues. The CDR3 nucleotides are TGTGCCAGCGGGATCCTCGGGAGTGGCTACACCTTC. Translating gives CASGILGSGYTF.

This clone appeared a few times. The CDR3 region has the DNA TGTGCCAGCAGCTTACCCCACCCCGGGGGAAGGGGTGAAAAACTGTTTTTT. This encodes CASSLPHPGGRGEKLFF. This rearrangement joins TRBV7-2 to TRBJ1-4; a weak D match, TRBD1 (5 bases). V was shortened by 2 bases and J by 7 bases, with 20 bases between the two germline ends. Germline-derived CDR1 and CDR2 are SGHTA and FQGNSA. CDR3 length: 17 residues.

The rearrangement uses TRBV9 and TRBJ2-5; TRBD2 is a possible D gene (5 bases). Germline loops: CDR1 SGDLS, CDR2 YYNGEE. V was cut by 0 bases and J by 2 bases, with 11 bases left in between. The CDR3 consists of 15 residues. Written as DNA, the CDR3 is TGTGCCAGCAGCGTAGGGGGTCTAGCTCAAGAGACCCAGTACTTC. Translating gives CASSVGGLAQETQYF. The full variable domain, completed using reference TRBV9 and TRBJ2-5, is DSGVTQTPKHLITATGQRVTLRCSPRSGDLSVYWYQQSLDQGLQFLIQYYNGEERAKGNILERFSAQQFPDLHSELNLSSLELGDSALYFCASSVGGLAQETQYFGPGTRLLVL.

This clone was observed a few times. The chain joins TRBV7-2 to TRBJ2-7; D remains unclear. The CDR3 runs to 18 residues. The V gene's germline CDR1 is SGHTA and CDR2 FQGNSA. The V end was cut by 0 bases, the J end by 0 bases, with 18 bases between. The CDR3 bases are TGTGCCAGCAGCTTAGCTCCGGGTTACATCGGAAGCTCCTACGAGCAGTACTTC. Protein product: CASSLAPGYIGSSYEQYF.